The entry that follows covers one TCR beta chain sequence. The data derive from a study of blood T cell repertoires in COVID-19. For the study at large: Sources were T cells, B-cell-depleted T cells, or PBMCs; the material itself was cDNA or gDNA.

TCRdb's copy holds only in-frame clones and misses some; the assay was immunoSEQ multiplex PCR. In the table there are 380,000 or so clones, roughly 80% of which are singletons. Trimming left V 4 bases short and J 0 bases short, with 7 bases between. In germline, CDR1 is SGHVS, CDR2 FQNEAQ. This CDR3 region has 14 residues. This TCR was recovered from a human donor with acute or convalescent COVID-19. The donor label of this sample is uncertain. The sequencing input was peripheral blood. The chain couples TRBV7-8 to TRBJ2-1, with D hard to call. In DNA, the CDR3 is TGTGCCAGCAGCTCCGAGAACTCCTACAATGAGCAGTTCTTC. Its translation is CASSSENSYNEQFF.